A selection of T cell receptor beta chains follows, all from one sample in a study of T cell repertoires in cytomegalovirus infection. Their target antigens are unknown. TCRdb reprocessed the reads with MiXCR, giving one entry per CDR3 protein. The sample lists 110,000 or so distinct CDR3 sequences, 30% to 35% occurring once. The source was CD8+ T cells from cultured PBMCs, collected from culture after CMV antigen stimulation. The receptors derive from a human donor in good health (CMV status not recorded). Some clones in this sample may be carry-over from other donors' samples. Both conserved end residues are part of each CDR3. A D gene is named only where the DNA matches it firmly. A clone size is listed for some rows: how often the clone was seen (once, few, many), or a class if it is expanded.

cdr3_length | j_call | v_call | d_call | clone_size | cdr3_nt | cdr3_aa
17 | TRBJ1-1 | TRBV10-3 | . | few | TGTGCCATCAGTGAGTCGACAATCCGGGACACCAACACTGAAGCTTTCTTT | CAISESTIRDTNTEAFF
15 | TRBJ2-5 | TRBV5-5 | . | . | TGTGCCAGCAGCCCCGACGTCGAATACCAAGAGACCCAGTACTTC | CASSPDVEYQETQYF
13 | TRBJ2-7 | TRBV27 | . | . | TGTGCCAGCAGTTTAGGGGACGCCTACGAGCAGTACTTC | CASSLGDAYEQYF
12 | TRBJ1-1 | TRBV15 | . | few | TGTGCCACCAGCAGTGGACAGAATGAAGCTTTCTTT | CATSSGQNEAFF
16 | TRBJ2-7 | TRBV6-2/TRBV6-3 | TRBD1 | many | TGTGCCAGCAGTTACTCCCGGGACAGCCGTCGCTACGAGCAGTACTTC | CASSYSRDSRRYEQYF
12 | TRBJ2-3 | TRBV9 | . | . | TGTGCCAGCAGCGTAGCGGGGAATACGCAGTATTTT | CASSVAGNTQYF
15 | TRBJ2-7 | TRBV7-6 | . | few | TGTGCCAGCAGCCTCGAGGGGAGCGGGTACTACGAGCAGTACTTC | CASSLEGSGYYEQYF
12 | TRBJ2-7 | TRBV3-1 | . | many | TGTGCCAGCAGCCAAGTGATCGGCGAGCAGTACTTC | CASSQVIGEQYF
14 | TRBJ2-7 | TRBV15 | . | few | TGTGCCACCAGCAGTGACGACAGTAACTACGAGCAGTACTTC | CATSSDDSNYEQYF
18 | TRBJ2-1 | TRBV7-6 | TRBD2 | many | TGTGCCAGCAGCTTAAGATTAGCGGGGGGTAGCTCCTACAATGAGCAGTTCTTC | CASSLRLAGGSSYNEQFF
16 | TRBJ1-2 | TRBV7-9 | . | few | TGTGCCAGCAGCGCATCAGAGCGGCTCGGAATCGATGGCTACACCTTC | CASSASERLGIDGYTF
13 | TRBJ1-1 | TRBV5-1 | . | . | TGCGCCAGCAGCTTACCGGGCCACACTGAAGCTTTCTTT | CASSLPGHTEAFF
17 | TRBJ2-5 | TRBV3-1 | TRBD2 | many | TGTGCCAGCAGCCAAGATTGGGCGGGAGTCCCCCGAGAGACCCAGTACTTC | CASSQDWAGVPRETQYF
14 | TRBJ2-7 | TRBV12-3/TRBV12-4 | . | many | TGTGCCAGCAGTTTAGCGGGGTCCTCCTACGAGCAGTACTTC | CASSLAGSSYEQYF